This T cell receptor beta chain is from a study of Ad26.COV2.S vaccination and SARS-CoV-2 variants. Study-wide findings and caveats: It was found that vaccine and placebo recipients had similar non-spike TCR breadth.

Sequencing was performed with immunoSEQ multiplex PCR; in TCRdb, only in-frame clones are kept and a portion is missing. The table has about 320,000 clones, around four fifths seen once. The V end was cut by 0 bases, the J end by 3 bases, with 5 bases between. CDR3 length equals 13 residues. CDR1 and CDR2 from the germline V gene are MNHNS and SASEGT. This clone was counted between two and nine times. As yet, its antigen is unknown. The treatment denotes: 15 to 20 received Ad26.COV2.S at low or high dose, single or two shots; roughly five received placebo; per-sample allocation not given. Sampling was performed 63 days after the first vaccine or placebo injection.

The TCR sequence derives from a person between 18 and 60 years old who received the Ad26.COV2.S COVID-19 vaccine or a placebo. V and J are TRBV6-1 and TRBJ1-2; D unclear. The source was peripheral blood, collected in a trial of Ad26.COV2.S vaccine versus placebo. The CDR3 DNA follows: TGTGCCAGCAGTGAAGCGGCCTACTATGGCTACACCTTC. This sequence encodes CASSEAAYYGYTF.